Detailed here is one T cell receptor (beta chain). The antigen is unknown. Germline values: CDR1 SGHNT, CDR2 YYREEE (reference sequence). The CDR3 has 15 residues. Trimming cost V 0 bases and J 0 bases, with 9 bases left between them. Profiled with immunoSEQ multiplex PCR; TCRdb holds only in-frame clones, not every one. The data show fewer than 100,000 clones, approximately 91% seen once. The record originates from a study of cytomegalovirus exposure and HLA in healthy donors. Regarding the study as a whole: The study put 150 or so TCR beta chains on its list as cytomegalovirus-associated. A few CMV-associated chains proved CMV antigen-specific in vitro.

These donors were members of the roughly 120-subject validation cohort, a group separate from the approximately 670-subject first cohort. The receptor was isolated from a young man in good health and CMV-seronegative. Sequencing used PBMCs. The V call is TRBV5-4, the J call TRBJ2-5, with TRBD1 as a possible D gene (5 bases). CDR3: CASSLGTPYQETQYF. CDR3 nucleotides: TGTGCCAGCAGCTTGGGGACACCGTACCAAGAGACCCAGTACTTC.